These T cell receptor beta chains were read from a single sample in a study of T cell repertoires in cytomegalovirus infection. These receptors are not linked to any known antigen. TCRdb ran MiXCR on the reads and lists one entry per CDR3 protein. The sample contains 550,000 to 850,000 distinct CDR3 sequences, around 31% of which appear only once. The sample was cultured PBMCs, taken from culture after CMV antigen stimulation. The receptors stem from a human donor in good health (CMV status not recorded). Some clones in this sample may be carry-over from other donors' samples. Each CDR3 is given with its conserved first and last residue.

>TRBV19|TRBJ1-6
CASSPHRDSYNSPLHF
>TRBV7-9|TRBJ2-5
CASSPPGQASQETQYF
>TRBV5-5|TRBJ1-2
CASSWRSYGYTF
>TRBV6-1|TRBJ2-1
CASSRGDRNNEQFF
>TRBV4-3|TRBJ2-2
CASSPSSRSGELFF
>TRBV6-2/TRBV6-3|TRBJ2-5
CASSPRTSASNQETQYF
>TRBV4-1|TRBJ1-2
CASSQGGGTGGVNYGYTF
>TRBV7-6|TRBJ2-7
CASSPQWGEQYF
>TRBV12-3/TRBV12-4|TRBJ2-1
CASSLESPSYNEQFF
>TRBV7-6|TRBJ2-1
CASSLVALAPIYNEQFF
>TRBV7-9|TRBJ1-1
CASSSGGDRGFSDEQWGPEAFF
>TRBV19|TRBJ2-5
CASSIDGGGDQETQYF
>TRBV5-6|TRBJ2-3
CASRMTPTSTDTQYF
>TRBV20-1|TRBJ1-6
CSARVDSGPRSPLHF
>TRBV6-2/TRBV6-3|TRBJ2-2
CASSRTSGRRGELFF
>TRBV15|TRBJ2-5
CATSWDRGATGQTQYF
>TRBV7-2|TRBJ1-4
CASSFGPNEKLFF
>TRBV6-1|TRBJ1-1
CASSYYSRNTEAFF
>TRBV6-5|TRBJ2-1
CASSYSSGGTAEQFF
>TRBV20-1|TRBJ2-7
CSAHIDRVYEQYF
>TRBV5-1|TRBJ2-7
CASSPGQGFNEQYF
>TRBV7-6|TRBJ1-3
CASSPPGASSGNTIYF
>TRBV20-1|TRBJ2-7
CSARAHGQGRYEQYF
>TRBV7-2|TRBJ2-3
CASRAEALRSTDTQYF
>TRBV24-1|TRBJ2-7
CATSDQDYEQYF
>TRBV2|TRBJ1-1
CATREGGVTEAFF
>TRBV4-1|TRBJ2-7
CASSQESQAGFYEQYF
>TRBV7-8|TRBJ2-1
CASSSTTGSLHNEQFF
>TRBV6-2/TRBV6-3|TRBJ2-3
CASSYSARDYSDTQYF
>TRBV7-8|TRBJ2-1
CASSLDREQFF
>TRBV7-6|TRBJ1-4
CASSLMQGGKLFF
>TRBV18|TRBJ1-2
CASSPTTGSKGYTF
>TRBV4-2|TRBJ1-4
CASSQGDSQGSEKLFF
>TRBV2|TRBJ1-2
CASTGQGIHGYTF
>TRBV5-1|TRBJ1-5
CASSPDPDSNQPQHF
>TRBV7-2|TRBJ1-2
CASGRGWDHYGYTF
>TRBV7-2|TRBJ2-7
CASSLEASAGYEQYF
>TRBV7-6|TRBJ2-7
CASSHGDPGTSGYEQYF
>TRBV12-3/TRBV12-4|TRBJ2-3
CASIVGGYSDTQYF
>TRBV12-3/TRBV12-4|TRBJ1-5
CASSLTGSGNQPQHF
>TRBV12-3/TRBV12-4|TRBJ2-1
CASSFVPTFSGNEQFF
>TRBV7-6|TRBJ1-4
CASSPGAANEKLFF
>TRBV28|TRBJ2-1
CASSHLAGGHHEQFF
>TRBV6-2/TRBV6-3|TRBJ2-7
CASSYHSGSTYEQYF
>TRBV11-2|TRBJ1-4
CASSFRTGATNEKLFF
>TRBV28|TRBJ1-2
CASSKTPYGYTF
>TRBV28|TRBJ1-5
CASRAREVWNQPQHF
>TRBV5-4|TRBJ2-7
CASSLPEYEQYF
>TRBV6-5|TRBJ2-3
CASSYRVTTDTQYF
>TRBV20-1|TRBJ1-5
CSARAPGISNQPQHF
>TRBV11-2|TRBJ2-7
CASSPGNSYEQYF
>TRBV19|TRBJ1-1
CATSWRAGAFF
>TRBV12-3/TRBV12-4|TRBJ1-2
CASSRVGDGYTF
>TRBV11-2|TRBJ2-3
CASAQGGRTDTQYF
>TRBV20-1|TRBJ1-4
CSAIHSAKNEKLFF
>TRBV4-1|TRBJ2-1
CASASPGAYNEQFF
>TRBV20-1|TRBJ2-1
CSAVGDPYNEQFF
>TRBV19|TRBJ1-1
CASSLGRHTEAFF
>TRBV6-1|TRBJ2-7
CASREDGSYEQYF